The clone carrying this T cell receptor (beta chain) was found once. TCRdb's copy holds only in-frame clones and misses some; the assay was immunoSEQ multiplex PCR. The sample contains some 130,000 clones, roughly 89% of which appear only once. The data are from a study of control samples from healthy donors and cancer patients. Trimming took 5 bases from V and 8 from J, leaving 12 bases between them. The CDR3 is made up of 13 amino acids. In germline, CDR1 is SGHAT, CDR2 FQNNGV. This sequence was found in a man younger than 30 in good health. Sequencing used blood. The V and J genes are TRBV11-2 and TRBJ2-2; weak D call: TRBD1 (6 bases). The CDR3 DNA sequence: TGTGCCAGCAGCATCAGGGGAAGGGGGGAGCTGTTTTTT. Its translation: CASSIRGRGELFF.